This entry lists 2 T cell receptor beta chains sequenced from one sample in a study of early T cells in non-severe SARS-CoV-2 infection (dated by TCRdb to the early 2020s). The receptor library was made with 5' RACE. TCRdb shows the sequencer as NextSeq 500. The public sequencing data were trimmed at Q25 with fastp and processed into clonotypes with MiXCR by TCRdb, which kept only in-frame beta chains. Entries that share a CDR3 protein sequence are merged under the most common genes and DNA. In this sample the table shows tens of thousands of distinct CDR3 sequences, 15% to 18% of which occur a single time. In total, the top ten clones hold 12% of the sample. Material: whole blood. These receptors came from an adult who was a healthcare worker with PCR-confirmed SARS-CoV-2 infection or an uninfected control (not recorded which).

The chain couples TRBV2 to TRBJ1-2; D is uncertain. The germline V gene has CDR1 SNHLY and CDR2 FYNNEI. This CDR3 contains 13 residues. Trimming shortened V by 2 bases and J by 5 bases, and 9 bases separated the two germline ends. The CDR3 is CASSERRNYGYTF. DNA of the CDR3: TGTGCCAGCAGTGAACGCCGGAATTATGGCTACACCTTC.

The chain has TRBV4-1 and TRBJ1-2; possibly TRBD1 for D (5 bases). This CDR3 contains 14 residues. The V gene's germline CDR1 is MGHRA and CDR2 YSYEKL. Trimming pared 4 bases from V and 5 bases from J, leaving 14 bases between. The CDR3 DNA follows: TGCGCCAGCAGCCTCAAGGGGACGGAATATGGCTACACCTTC. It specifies CASSLKGTEYGYTF.